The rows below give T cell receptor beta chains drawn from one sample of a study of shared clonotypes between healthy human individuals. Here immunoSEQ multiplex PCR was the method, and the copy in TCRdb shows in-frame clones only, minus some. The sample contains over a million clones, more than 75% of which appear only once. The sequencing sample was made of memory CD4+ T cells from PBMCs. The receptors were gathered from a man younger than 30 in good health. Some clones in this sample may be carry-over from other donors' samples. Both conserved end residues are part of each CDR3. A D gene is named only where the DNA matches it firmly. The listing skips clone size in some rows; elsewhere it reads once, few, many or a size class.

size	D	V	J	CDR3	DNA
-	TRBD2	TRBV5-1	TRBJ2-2	CASSSRLADTGELFF	TGCGCCAGCAGCTCTAGACTAGCGGACACCGGGGAGCTGTTTTTT
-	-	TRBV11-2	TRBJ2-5	CASSSLDREGTQYF	TGTGCCAGCAGCTCGCTCGATCGAGAGGGGACCCAGTACTTC
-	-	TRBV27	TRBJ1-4	CASSPRAYEKLFF	TGTGCCAGCTCCCCTCGGGCATATGAAAAACTGTTTTTT
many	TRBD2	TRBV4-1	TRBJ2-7	CASSPWRADRASGSFSYEQYF	TGCGCCAGCAGCCCCTGGCGGGCAGATAGGGCTAGCGGGAGCTTTTCTTACGAGCAGTACTTC
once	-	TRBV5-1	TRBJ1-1	CASSLGPLNTEAFF	TGCGCCAGCAGCTTGGGGCCGCTGAACACTGAAGCTTTCTTT
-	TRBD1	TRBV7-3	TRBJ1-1	CASSFDRATEAFF	TGTGCCAGCAGCTTTGACAGGGCAACTGAAGCTTTCTTT
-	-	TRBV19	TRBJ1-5	CASSLSSTVTSQPQHF	TGTGCCAGTAGTCTCTCCTCGACAGTGACGAGTCAGCCCCAGCATTTT
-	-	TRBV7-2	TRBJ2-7	CASSQRTATYF	TGTGCCAGCAGCCAAAGGACAGCTACGTACTTC
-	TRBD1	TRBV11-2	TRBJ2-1	CASGQGGYNEQFF	TGTGCCTCCGGACAGGGGGGCTACAATGAGCAGTTCTTC
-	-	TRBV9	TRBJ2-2	CASSVAGTSNTGELFF	TGTGCCAGCAGCGTAGCGGGGACATCGAACACCGGGGAGCTGTTTTTT
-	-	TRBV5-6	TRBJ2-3	CASNRGDTQYF	TGTGCCAGCAACAGAGGGGATACGCAGTATTTT
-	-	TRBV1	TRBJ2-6	CTSTSGGGANVLTF	TGCACCAGCACCTCCGGGGGTGGGGCCAACGTCCTGACTTTC
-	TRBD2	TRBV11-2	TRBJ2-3	CASSRARLADADTQYF	TGTGCCAGCAGCCGTGCCCGTCTAGCGGACGCAGATACGCAGTATTTT